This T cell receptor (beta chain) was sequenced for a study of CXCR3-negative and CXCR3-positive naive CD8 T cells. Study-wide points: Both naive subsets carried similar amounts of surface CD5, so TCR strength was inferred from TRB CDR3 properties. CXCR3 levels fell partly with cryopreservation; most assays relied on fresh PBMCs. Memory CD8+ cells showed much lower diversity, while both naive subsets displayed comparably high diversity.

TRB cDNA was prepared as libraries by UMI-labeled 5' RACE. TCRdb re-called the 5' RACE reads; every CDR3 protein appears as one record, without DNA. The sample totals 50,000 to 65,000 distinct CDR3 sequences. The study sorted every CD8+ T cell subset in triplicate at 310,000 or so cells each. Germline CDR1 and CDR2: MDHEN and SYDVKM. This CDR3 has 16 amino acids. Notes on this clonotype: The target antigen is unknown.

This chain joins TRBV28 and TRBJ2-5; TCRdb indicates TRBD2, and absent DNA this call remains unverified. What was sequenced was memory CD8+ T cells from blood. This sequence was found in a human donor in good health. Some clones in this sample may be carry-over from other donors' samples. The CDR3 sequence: CASSSPLAGLQETQYF. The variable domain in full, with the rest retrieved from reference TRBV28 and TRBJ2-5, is DVKVTQSSRYLVKRTGEKVFLECVQDMDHENMFWYRQDPGLGLRLIYFSYDVKMKEKGDIPEGYSVSREKKERFSLILESASTNQTSMYLCASSSPLAGLQETQYFGPGTRLLVL.